The T cell receptor beta chain under discussion was sequenced for a study of long-term antiretroviral therapy in people with HIV. Assay version v3.0 of immunoSEQ was used, and it was run at survey level. Sequencing was performed with immunoSEQ multiplex PCR; in TCRdb, only in-frame clones are kept and a portion is missing. The sample carries 20,000 or so clones, around 81% recorded once. The V segment lost 5 bases and the J segment 4 bases; nucleotides outside the gene matches: 9. The CDR3 extends over 15 amino acids. The germline gives CDR1 MDHEN, CDR2 SYDVKM. This receptor was taken from a man in his forties with HIV. The sample in question was unsorted PBMCs, obtained 0.1 years before starting antiretroviral therapy. The chain is built from TRBV28 and TRBJ1-2; TRBD1 matches 8 bases. The CDR3 sequence: CASSQGQARRYGYTF. CDR3 in DNA: TGTGCCAGCAGTCAGGGACAGGCCCGACGCTATGGCTACACCTTC.